The clone carrying this T cell receptor (beta chain) showed up just a few times. Its specificity is not known. The data stem from a study of CD8 T cells in ankylosing spondylitis. Study outcomes and limitations: In reactive arthritis synovial fluid and blood, some motif variants had been reported before. Made up of under ten highly homologous variants, a TCR beta motif appeared characteristic of ankylosing spondylitis blood.

Each TCR beta library was made by quantitative 5'-RACE that incorporated molecular barcodes. TCRdb analysed the 5' RACE reads with MiXCR anew, one entry per CDR3 protein. The sample carries 26,000 or so distinct CDR3 sequences, 7.9% recorded once. The germline V gene has CDR1 SGHAT and CDR2 FQNNGV. The V end was cut by 5 bases, the J end by 4 bases, with 16 bases between. The CDR3 length is 15 residues. The chain employs TRBV11-2 and TRBJ2-3, with a tentative D call TRBD1 (5 bases). Material for sequencing was blood. The clonotype originates from a male donor with ankylosing spondylitis or in good health (not recorded which). CDR3: CASSPNRQTPDTQYF. In nucleotides, the CDR3 is TGTGCCAGCAGCCCGAACCGACAGACTCCAGATACGCAGTATTTT.